The sample holds one count of the clone carrying this T cell receptor (beta chain). The data were obtained in a study of shared clonotypes between healthy human individuals. At the level of the study: Sampling drew on donors who were a couple of women and three men aged 18 to 49.

Each subset's genomic DNA was split evenly across several immunoSEQ plates. Template amounts of roughly 280 ng DNA, 25,000 to 30,000 T cell genomes, were employed in unsorted PBMC replicate PCRs. Ten immunoSEQ deep assay plates were used by the authors to sequence unsorted PBMC DNA. Libraries were prepared by immunoSEQ multiplex PCR; TCRdb keeps only in-frame clonotypes and omits some of them. The sample yields hundreds of thousands of clones, roughly 77% seen once. V lost 5 bases and J lost 6; bases outside the gene matches: 7. Germline CDR1 LNHDA, CDR2 SQIVND (reference sequence). The CDR3 totals 15 residues.

The rearrangement uses TRBV19 and TRBJ2-1; 10 nucleotides line up with TRBD2. This clonotype was sampled from a woman in her thirties or forties in good health. Some clones in this sample may be carry-over from other donors' samples. Material: PBMCs. The CDR3 DNA is TGTGCCAGTAGTGTCCCGGGACTAGCGTTCAATGAGCAGTTCTTC. Its protein product is CASSVPGLAFNEQFF. The full variable domain, its missing parts supplied by reference TRBV19 and TRBJ2-1, is DGGITQSPKYLFRKEGQNVTLSCEQNLNHDAMYWYRQDPGQGLRLIYYSQIVNDFQKGDIAEGYSVSREKKESFPLTVTSAQKNPTAFYLCASSVPGLAFNEQFFGPGTRLTVL.